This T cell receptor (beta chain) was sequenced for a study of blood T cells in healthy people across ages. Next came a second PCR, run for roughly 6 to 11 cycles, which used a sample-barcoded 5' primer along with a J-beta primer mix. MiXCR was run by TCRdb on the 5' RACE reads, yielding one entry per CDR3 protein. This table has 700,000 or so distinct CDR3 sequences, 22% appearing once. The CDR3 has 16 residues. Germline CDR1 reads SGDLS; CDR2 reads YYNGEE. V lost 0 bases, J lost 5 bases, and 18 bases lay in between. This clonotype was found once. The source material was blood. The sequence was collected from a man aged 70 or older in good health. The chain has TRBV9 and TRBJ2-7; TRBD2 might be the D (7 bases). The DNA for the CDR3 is TGTGCCAGCAGCGTAGTTTCTTGCGGGGGCTATAACGAGCAGTACTTC. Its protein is CASSVVSCGGYNEQYF.